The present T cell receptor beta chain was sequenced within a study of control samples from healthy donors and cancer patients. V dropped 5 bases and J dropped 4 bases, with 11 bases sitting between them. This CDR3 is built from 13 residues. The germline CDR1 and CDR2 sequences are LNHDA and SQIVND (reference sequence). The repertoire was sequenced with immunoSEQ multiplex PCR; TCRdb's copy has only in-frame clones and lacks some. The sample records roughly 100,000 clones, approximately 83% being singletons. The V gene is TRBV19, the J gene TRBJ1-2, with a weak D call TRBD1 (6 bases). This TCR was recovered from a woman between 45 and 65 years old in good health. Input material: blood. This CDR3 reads CASSHDRLYGYTF. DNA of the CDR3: TGTGCCAGTAGTCATGACAGGCTCTATGGCTACACCTTC.